The text below deals with one T cell receptor (beta chain). These data originate in a study of blood T cell repertoires in COVID-19. Study-wide background: Whether acute or convalescent, the COVID-19 samples came from the United States, Italy and Spain. PBMCs, B-cell-depleted T cells, or T cells provided the cDNA or gDNA that made up the material.

Original processing methods: Reference gene primer amplification in the assay estimated nucleated cell counts. The table came from immunoSEQ multiplex PCR; TCRdb's copy has only in-frame clones and leaves some out. V, J and clone size were drawn from that table, and D and trimming were deduced from the DNA. Of around 150,000 clones in the sample, approximately 90% were seen once. There are 18 residues in the CDR3. Germline V gives CDR1 LNHDA, CDR2 SQIVND (reference sequence). Trimming shortened V by 5 bases and J by 0 bases, and 19 bases separated the two germline ends. Input material: peripheral blood. V is TRBV19 and J is TRBJ1-4; tentative D call: TRBD1 (5 bases). This receptor was identified in a human donor in a cohort sampled during active COVID-19. CDR3 nucleotides: TGTGCCAGTAGTCGGCTTTGGGGCAGATTATCAACTAATGAAAAACTGTTTTTT. Protein sequence: CASSRLWGRLSTNEKLFF.